This T cell receptor beta chain was captured by sequencing in a study of cytomegalovirus exposure and HLA in healthy donors. Across the study: Ancestry clustering placed about 86% of roughly 400 genotyped donors in the Caucasian-associated cluster.

60 Vbeta and 13 Jbeta primers were used in PCR. Data came from immunoSEQ multiplex PCR; TCRdb stores just in-frame clones and leaves some out. The data contain about 120,000 clones, over 70% of them singletons. Trimming stripped 0 bases from V and 2 bases from J, with 9 bases between. The germline gives CDR1 SGHRS, CDR2 YFSETQ. CDR3 length: 15 residues. Regarding the study as a whole: HLA allele associations emerged for around 15,000 TCR beta sequences in a later analysis, at 0.05 false discovery rate.

With respect to this clone: Antigen specificity is unknown.

The TCR comes from a woman aged 18-35 years in good health and CMV-seronegative. The chain is built from TRBV5-1 and TRBJ1-5; D is unresolved. The sequenced sample was PBMCs. The CDR3 bases are TGCGCCAGCAGCTTGGACTTAATGGGCAATCAGCCCCAGCATTTT. Encoded protein: CASSLDLMGNQPQHF.